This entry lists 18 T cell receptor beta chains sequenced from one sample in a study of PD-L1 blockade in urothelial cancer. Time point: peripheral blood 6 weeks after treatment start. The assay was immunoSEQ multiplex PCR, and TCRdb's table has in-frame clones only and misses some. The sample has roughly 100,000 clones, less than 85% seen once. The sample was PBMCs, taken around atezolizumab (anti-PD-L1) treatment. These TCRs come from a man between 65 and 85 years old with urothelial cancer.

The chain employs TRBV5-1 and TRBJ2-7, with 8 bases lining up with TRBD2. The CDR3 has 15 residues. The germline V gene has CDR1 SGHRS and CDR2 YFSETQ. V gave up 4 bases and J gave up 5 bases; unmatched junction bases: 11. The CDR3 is CASSLEGLAYHEQYF. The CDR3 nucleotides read TGCGCCAGCAGCCTGGAAGGACTAGCCTACCACGAGCAGTACTTC.

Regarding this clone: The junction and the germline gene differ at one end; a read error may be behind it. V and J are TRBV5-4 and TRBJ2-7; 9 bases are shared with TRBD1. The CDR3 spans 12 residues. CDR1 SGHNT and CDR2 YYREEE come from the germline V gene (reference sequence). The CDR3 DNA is TGTGCCAGCAGCTTGACGGGGACAGGGCCGCACTTC. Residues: CASSLTGTGPHF.

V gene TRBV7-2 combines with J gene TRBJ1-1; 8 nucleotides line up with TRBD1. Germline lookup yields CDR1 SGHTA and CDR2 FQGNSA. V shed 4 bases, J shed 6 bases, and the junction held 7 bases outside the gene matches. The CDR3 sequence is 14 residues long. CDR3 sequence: CASSWGQARAEAFF. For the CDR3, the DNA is TGTGCCAGCAGCTGGGGACAGGCTCGCGCTGAAGCTTTCTTT.

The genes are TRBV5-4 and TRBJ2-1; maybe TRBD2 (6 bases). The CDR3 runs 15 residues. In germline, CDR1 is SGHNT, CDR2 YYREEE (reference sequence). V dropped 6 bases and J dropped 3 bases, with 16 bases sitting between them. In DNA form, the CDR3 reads TGTGCCAGCACCATTTGGGGGACTGGCTACAATGAGCAGTTCTTC. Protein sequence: CASTIWGTGYNEQFF.

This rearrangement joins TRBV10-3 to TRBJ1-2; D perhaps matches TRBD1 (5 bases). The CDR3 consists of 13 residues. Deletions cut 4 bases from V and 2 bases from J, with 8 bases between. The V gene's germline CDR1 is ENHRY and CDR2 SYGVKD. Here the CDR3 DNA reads TGTGCCATCAGTGCGGACAAGAACTATGGCTACACCTTC. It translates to CAISADKNYGYTF.

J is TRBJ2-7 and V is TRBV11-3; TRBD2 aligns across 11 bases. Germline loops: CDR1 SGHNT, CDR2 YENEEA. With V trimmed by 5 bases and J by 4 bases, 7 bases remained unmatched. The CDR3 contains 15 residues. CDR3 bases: TGTGCCAGCAGCCCGGGCTCTAGCGGGAGGTACGAGCAGTACTTC. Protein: CASSPGSSGRYEQYF.

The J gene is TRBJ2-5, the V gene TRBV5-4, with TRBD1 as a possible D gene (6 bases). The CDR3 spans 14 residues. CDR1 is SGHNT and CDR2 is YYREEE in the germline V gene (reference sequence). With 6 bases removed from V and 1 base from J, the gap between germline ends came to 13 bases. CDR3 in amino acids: CASNTDSFQETQYF. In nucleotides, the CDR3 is TGTGCCAGCAACACGGACAGTTTCCAAGAGACCCAGTACTTC.

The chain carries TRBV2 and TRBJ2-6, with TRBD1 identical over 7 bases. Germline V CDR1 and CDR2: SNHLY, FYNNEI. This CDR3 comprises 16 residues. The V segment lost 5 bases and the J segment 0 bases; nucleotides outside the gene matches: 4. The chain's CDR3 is CASSLTGNSGANVLTF. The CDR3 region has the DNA TGTGCCAGCAGTTTGACAGGGAACTCTGGGGCCAACGTCCTGACTTTC.

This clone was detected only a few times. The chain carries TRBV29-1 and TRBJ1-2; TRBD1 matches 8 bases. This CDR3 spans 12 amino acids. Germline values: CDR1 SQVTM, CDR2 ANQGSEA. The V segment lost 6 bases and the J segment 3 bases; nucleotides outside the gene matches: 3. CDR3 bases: TGCAGCGTAGGGACAGGCGACTATGGCTACACCTTC. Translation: CSVGTGDYGYTF.

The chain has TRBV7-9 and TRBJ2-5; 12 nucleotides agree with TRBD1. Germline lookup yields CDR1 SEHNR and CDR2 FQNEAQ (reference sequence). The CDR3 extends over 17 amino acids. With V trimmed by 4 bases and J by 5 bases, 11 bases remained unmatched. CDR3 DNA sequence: TGTGCCAGCAGCTCGGCTCGGTGGGACAGGGGGCAGGAGACCCAGTACTTC. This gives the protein CASSSARWDRGQETQYF.

DNA for the CDR3: TGTGCCAGCAGCTTCGGAGGGGTCGGCAATGAGCAGTTCTTC. The encoded protein is CASSFGGVGNEQFF. The genes are TRBV5-6 and TRBJ2-1; possible D gene TRBD2, 6 bases. The CDR3 loop spans 14 amino acids. V lost 2 bases, J lost 6 bases, and 12 bases lay in between. Germline V gives CDR1 SGHDT, CDR2 YYEEEE. The variable domain in full, with the rest retrieved from reference TRBV5-6 and TRBJ2-1, is DAGVTQSPTHLIKTRGQQVTLRCSPKSGHDTVSWYQQALGQGPQFIFQYYEEEERQRGNFPDRFSGHQFPNYSSELNVNALLLGDSALYLCASSFGGVGNEQFFGPGTRLTVL.

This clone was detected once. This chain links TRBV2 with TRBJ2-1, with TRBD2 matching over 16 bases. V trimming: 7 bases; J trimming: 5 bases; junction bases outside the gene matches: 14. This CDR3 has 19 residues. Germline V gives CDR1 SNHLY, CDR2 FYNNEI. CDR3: CASKFAGTSGGETHNEQFF. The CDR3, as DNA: TGTGCCAGCAAGTTCGCGGGGACTAGCGGGGGGGAAACACACAATGAGCAGTTCTTC.

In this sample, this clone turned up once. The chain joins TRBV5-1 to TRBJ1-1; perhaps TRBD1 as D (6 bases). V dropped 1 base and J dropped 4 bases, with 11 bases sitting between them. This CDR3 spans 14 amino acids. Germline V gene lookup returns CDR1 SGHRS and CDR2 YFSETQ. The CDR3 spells CASSLTQGGTEAFF. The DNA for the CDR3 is TGCGCCAGCAGCTTGACACAGGGCGGCACTGAAGCTTTCTTT.

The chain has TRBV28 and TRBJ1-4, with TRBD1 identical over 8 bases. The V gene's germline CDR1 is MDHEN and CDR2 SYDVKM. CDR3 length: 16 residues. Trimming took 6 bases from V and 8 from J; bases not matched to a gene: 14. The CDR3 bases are TGTGCCAGCAGGATAGGGGATAGGACAGGGTCCGAAAAACTGTTTTTT. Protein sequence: CASRIGDRTGSEKLFF.

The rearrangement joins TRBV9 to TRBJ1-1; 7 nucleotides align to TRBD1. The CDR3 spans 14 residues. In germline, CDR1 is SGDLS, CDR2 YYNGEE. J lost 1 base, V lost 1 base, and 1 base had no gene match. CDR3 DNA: TGTGCCAGCAGCGTACAGGGGGGGAACACTGAAGCTTTCTTT. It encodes CASSVQGGNTEAFF.

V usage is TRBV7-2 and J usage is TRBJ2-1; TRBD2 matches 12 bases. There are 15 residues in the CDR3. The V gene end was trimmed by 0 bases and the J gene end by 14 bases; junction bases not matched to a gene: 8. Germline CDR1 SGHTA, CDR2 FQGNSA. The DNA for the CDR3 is TGTGCCAGCAGCTTAGCGAAGCTAGCGGGAGGGCCTGAGTTCTTC. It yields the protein CASSLAKLAGGPEFF.

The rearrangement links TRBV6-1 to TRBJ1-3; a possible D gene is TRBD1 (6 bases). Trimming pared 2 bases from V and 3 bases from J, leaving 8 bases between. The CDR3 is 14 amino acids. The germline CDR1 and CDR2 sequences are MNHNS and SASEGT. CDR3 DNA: TGTGCCAGCAGTGAAACAGGGTTTGGAAACACCATATATTTT. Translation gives CASSETGFGNTIYF.

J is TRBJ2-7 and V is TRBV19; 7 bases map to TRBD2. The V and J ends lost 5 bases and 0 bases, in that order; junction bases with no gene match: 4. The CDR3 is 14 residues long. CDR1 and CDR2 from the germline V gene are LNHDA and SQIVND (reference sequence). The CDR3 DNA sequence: TGTGCCAGTAGTTCGGGAGGCCTCTCCTACGAGCAGTACTTC. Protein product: CASSSGGLSYEQYF. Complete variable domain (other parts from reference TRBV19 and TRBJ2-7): DGGITQSPKYLFRKEGQNVTLSCEQNLNHDAMYWYRQDPGQGLRLIYYSQIVNDFQKGDIAEGYSVSREKKESFPLTVTSAQKNPTAFYLCASSSGGLSYEQYFGPGTRLTVT.